This T cell receptor beta chain is drawn from a study of T cells after yellow fever vaccination. Study-level background: The fractions with low cell numbers were processed using SMART-Seq v4 Ultra Low Input.

Trimming cost V 10 bases and J 6 bases; bases outside gene matches: 10. This CDR3 comprises 13 residues. Germline V gives CDR1 ENHRY, CDR2 SYGVKD. This clonotype was counted many times. No antigen is known for it. In making TCR cDNA, 5'RACE template switching added a universal primer site and UMIs to it. TCRdb analysed the 5' RACE reads with MiXCR anew, one entry per CDR3 protein. The sample lists around 63,000 distinct CDR3 sequences; 7.4% were seen once. Study-wide points: Most clones from primary vaccination were detected again post-booster (96% CD4, about 85% CD8).

Sequencing used CD8+ T cells sorted from PBMCs, obtained 15 days after the yellow fever booster vaccination. The clonotype was recovered from a man between 25 and 39 years old who received the YFV17D yellow fever vaccine. The chain recombines TRBV10-3 with TRBJ1-1; 8 bases match TRBD1. This CDR3 is CATRTGIVPEAFF. In DNA form, the CDR3 reads TGTGCCACCAGGACAGGGATCGTCCCTGAAGCTTTCTTT.